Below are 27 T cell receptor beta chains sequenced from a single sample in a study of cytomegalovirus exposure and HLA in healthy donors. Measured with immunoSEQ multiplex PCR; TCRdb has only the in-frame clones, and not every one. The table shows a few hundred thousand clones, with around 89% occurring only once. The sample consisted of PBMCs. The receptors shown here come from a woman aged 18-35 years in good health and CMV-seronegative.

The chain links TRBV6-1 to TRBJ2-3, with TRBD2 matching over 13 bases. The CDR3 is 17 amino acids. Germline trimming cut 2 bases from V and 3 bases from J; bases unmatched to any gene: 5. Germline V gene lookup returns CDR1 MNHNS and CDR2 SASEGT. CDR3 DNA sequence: TGTGCCAGCAGTGAAATGCTGGGACTAGCGGGAACAGATACGCAGTATTTT. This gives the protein CASSEMLGLAGTDTQYF.

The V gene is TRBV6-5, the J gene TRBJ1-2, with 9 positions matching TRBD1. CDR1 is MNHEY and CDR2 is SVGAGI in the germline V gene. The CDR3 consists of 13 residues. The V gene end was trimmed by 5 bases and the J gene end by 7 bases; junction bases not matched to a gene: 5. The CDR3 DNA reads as TGTGCCAGCAGTCCTAGGGACAGGGCTGGCTACACCTTC. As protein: CASSPRDRAGYTF.

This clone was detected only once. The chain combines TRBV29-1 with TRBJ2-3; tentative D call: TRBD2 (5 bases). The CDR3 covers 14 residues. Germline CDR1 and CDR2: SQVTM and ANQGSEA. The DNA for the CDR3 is TGCACCACGACTGGAGGATCTAGCACAGATACGCAGTATTTT. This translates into CTTTGGSSTDTQYF.

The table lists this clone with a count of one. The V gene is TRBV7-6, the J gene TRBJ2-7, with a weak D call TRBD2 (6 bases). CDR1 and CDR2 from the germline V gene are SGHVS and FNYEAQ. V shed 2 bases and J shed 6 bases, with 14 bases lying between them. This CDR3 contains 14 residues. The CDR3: CASSLTGEYSEQYF. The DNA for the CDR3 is TGTGCCAGCAGCTTAACGGGGGAATATAGCGAGCAGTACTTC.

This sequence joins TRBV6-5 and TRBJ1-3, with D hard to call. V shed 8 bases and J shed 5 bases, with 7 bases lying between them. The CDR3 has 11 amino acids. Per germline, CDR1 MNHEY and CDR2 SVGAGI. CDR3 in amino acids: CASQTRNTIYF. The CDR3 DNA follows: TGTGCCAGCCAAACTCGAAACACCATATATTTT.

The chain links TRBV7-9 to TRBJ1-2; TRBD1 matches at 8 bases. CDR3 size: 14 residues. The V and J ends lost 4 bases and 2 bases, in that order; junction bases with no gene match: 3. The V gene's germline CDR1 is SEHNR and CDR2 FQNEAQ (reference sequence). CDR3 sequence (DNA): TGTGCCAGCAGCTCCCAGGGGGCAAACTATGGCTACACCTTC. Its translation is CASSSQGANYGYTF. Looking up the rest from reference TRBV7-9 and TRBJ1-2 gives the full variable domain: DTGVSQNPRHKITKRGQNVTFRCDPISEHNRLYWYRQTLGQGPEFLTYFQNEAQLEKSRLLSDRFSAERPKGSFSTLEIQRTEQGDSAMYLCASSSQGANYGYTFGSGTRLTVV.

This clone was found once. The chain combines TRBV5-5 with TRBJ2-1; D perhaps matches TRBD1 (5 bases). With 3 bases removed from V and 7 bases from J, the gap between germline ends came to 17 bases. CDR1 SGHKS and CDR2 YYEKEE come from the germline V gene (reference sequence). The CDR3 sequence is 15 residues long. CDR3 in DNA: TGTGCCAGCAGCTCGTTTCTAGGGCCAGGGAATGAGCAGTTCTTC. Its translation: CASSSFLGPGNEQFF.

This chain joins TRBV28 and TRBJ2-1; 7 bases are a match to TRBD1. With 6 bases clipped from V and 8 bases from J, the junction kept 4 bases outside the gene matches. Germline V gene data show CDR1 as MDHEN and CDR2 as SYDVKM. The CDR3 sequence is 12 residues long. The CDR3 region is CASSTTGDEQFF. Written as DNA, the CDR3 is TGTGCCAGCAGCACTACAGGGGATGAGCAGTTCTTC.

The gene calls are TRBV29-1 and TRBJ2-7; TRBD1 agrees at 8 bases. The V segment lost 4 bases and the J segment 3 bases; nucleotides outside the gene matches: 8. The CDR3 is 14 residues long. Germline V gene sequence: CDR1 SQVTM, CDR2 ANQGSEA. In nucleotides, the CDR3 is TGCAGCGTTGGCCCGACAGGGGCCCTCTACGAGCAGTACTTC. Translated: CSVGPTGALYEQYF.

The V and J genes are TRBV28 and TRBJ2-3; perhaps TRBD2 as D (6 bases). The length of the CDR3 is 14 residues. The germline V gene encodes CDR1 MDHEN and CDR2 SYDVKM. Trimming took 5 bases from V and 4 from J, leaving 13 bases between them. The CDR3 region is CASSPVGRPDTQYF. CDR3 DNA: TGTGCCAGCAGTCCAGTAGGGAGGCCAGATACGCAGTATTTT.

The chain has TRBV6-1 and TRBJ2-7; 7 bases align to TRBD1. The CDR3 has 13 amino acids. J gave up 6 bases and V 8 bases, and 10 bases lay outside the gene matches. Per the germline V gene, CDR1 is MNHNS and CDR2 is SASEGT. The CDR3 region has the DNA TGTGCCAGCGGATGGACCGGGACAGCCGAGCAGTACGTC. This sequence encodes CASGWTGTAEQYV.

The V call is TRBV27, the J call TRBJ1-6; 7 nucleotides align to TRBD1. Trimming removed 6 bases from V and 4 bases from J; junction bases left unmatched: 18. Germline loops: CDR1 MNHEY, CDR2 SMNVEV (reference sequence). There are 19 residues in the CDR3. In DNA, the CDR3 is TGTGCCAGCAGCAATCGGGACAGAAGAGTGGGGGGATATAATTCACCCCTCCACTTT. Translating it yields CASSNRDRRVGGYNSPLHF.

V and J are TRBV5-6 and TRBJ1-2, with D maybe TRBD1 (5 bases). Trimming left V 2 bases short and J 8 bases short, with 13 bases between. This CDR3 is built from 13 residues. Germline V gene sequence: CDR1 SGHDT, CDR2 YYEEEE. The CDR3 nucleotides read TGTGCCAGCAGCTTCCCCGGAGGGGAGGGCTACACCTTC. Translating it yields CASSFPGGEGYTF.

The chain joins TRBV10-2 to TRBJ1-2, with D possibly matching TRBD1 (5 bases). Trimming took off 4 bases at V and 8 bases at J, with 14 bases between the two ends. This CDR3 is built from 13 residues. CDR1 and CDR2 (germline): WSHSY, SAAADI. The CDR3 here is CASSAIGAEGYTF. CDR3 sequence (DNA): TGCGCCAGCAGTGCGATAGGGGCTGAGGGCTACACCTTC.

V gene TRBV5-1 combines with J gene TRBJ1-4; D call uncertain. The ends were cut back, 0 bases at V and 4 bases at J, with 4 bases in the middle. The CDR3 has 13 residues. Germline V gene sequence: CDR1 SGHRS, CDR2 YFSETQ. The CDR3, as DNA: TGCGCCAGCAGCTTGGACATTAATGAAAAACTGTTTTTT. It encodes CASSLDINEKLFF.

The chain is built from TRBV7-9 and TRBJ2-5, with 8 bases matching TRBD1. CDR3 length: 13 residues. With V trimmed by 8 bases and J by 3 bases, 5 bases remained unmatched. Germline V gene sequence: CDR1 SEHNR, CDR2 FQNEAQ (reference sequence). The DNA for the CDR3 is TGTGCCAGCGCAGACAGGGGTGAAGAGACCCAGTACTTC. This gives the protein CASADRGEETQYF.

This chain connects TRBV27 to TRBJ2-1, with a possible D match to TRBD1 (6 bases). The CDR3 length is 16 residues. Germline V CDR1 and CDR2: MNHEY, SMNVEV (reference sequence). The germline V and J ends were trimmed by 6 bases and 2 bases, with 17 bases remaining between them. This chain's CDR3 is CASSPVAGAAYNEQFF. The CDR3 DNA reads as TGTGCCAGCAGCCCCGTCGCAGGGGCTGCCTACAATGAGCAGTTCTTC.

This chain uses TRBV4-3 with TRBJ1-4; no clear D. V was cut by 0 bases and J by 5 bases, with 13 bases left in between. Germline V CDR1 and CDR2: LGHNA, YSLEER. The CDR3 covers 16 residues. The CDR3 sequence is CASSQDQAVANEKLFF. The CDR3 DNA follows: TGCGCCAGCAGCCAAGATCAAGCGGTGGCCAATGAAAAACTGTTTTTT.

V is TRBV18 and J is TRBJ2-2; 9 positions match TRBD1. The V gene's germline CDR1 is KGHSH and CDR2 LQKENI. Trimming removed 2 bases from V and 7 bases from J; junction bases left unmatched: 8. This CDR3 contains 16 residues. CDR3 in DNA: TGTGCCAGCTCACCAAACACAGGGGGCGATGGCGGGGAGCTGTTTTTT. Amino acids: CASSPNTGGDGGELFF.

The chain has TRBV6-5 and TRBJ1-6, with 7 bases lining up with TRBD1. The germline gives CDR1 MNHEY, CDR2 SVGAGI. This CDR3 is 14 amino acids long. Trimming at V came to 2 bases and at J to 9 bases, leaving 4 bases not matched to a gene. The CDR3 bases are TGTGCCAGCAGTTACAAGGGGGCGAGTTCACCCCTCCACTTT. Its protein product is CASSYKGASSPLHF.

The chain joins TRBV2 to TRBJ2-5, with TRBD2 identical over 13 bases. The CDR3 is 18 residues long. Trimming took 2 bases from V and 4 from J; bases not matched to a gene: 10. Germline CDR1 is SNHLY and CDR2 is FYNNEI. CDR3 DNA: TGTGCCAGCAGTGAATTACTAGCGGGGGGGCCAACTGTAGAGACCCAGTACTTC. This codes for CASSELLAGGPTVETQYF.

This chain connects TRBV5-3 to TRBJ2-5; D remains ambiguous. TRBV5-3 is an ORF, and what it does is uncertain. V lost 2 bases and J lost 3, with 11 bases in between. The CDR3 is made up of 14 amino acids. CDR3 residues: CARSLGIQKETQYF. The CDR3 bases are TGTGCCAGAAGCTTAGGAATACAGAAAGAGACCCAGTACTTC.

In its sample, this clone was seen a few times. CDR3 in DNA: TGTGCCAGCAGTTACTCGGCGTCTAGCTCTGGAAACACCATATATTTT. Amino acids: CASSYSASSSGNTIYF. The V gene is TRBV6-5, the J gene TRBJ1-3; D call uncertain. The V end lost 0 bases, the J end lost 0 bases, and 9 bases lay between the germline ends. From germline, CDR1 is MNHEY and CDR2 SVGAGI. This CDR3 is built from 16 residues.

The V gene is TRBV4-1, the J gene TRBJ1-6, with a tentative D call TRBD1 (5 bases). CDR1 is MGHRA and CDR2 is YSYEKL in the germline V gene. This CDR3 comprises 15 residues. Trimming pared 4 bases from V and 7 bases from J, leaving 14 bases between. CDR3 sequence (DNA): TGCGCCAGCAGCCTCTTCGGGGGGATAAATTCACCCCTCCACTTT. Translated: CASSLFGGINSPLHF.

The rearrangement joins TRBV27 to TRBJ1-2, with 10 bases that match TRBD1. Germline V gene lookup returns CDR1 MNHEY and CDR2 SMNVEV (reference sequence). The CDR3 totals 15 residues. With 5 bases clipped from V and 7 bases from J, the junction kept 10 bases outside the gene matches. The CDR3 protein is CASSNILTGGFGYTF. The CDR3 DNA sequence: TGTGCCAGCAGTAATATACTGACAGGGGGCTTTGGCTACACCTTC.

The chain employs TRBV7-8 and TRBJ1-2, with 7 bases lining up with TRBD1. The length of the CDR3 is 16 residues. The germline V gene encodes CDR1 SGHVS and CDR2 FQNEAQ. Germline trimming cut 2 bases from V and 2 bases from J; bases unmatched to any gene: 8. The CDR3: CASSLHRQTGNYGYTF. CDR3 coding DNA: TGTGCCAGCAGCTTACATCGCCAGACAGGGAACTATGGCTACACCTTC.

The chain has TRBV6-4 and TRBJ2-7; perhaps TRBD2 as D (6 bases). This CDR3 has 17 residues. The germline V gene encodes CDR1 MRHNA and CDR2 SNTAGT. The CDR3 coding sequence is TGTGCACATCATACTGAGGATGGGGGGAGCTCCCCCTACGAGCAGTACGTC. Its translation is CAHHTEDGGSSPYEQYV.